One and the same sample provided the 8 T cell receptor beta chains below, sequenced in a study of Ad26.COV2.S vaccination and SARS-CoV-2 variants (dated by TCRdb to the early 2020s). Receptor amplification or capture employed the immunoSEQ multiplex PCR assay. This immuneACCESS table, as held by TCRdb, lists in-frame sequences with V and J called but not all clones. Of the missing ones, under half trace to an unresolved V gene in checked studies; the others have no known cause. The sample yields some 320,000 clones; approximately 86% were counted once. Clones ranked in the top ten supply 2% to 2.5% of the sample. The treatment or condition label of this sample denotes: roughly 19 received Ad26.COV2.S at low or high dose, single or two shots; 5 received placebo; per-sample allocation not given. Repertoires of vaccine and placebo recipients were sequenced from samples collected on day 63 after the first injection.

The sequencing here drew on peripheral blood, taken in a trial of Ad26.COV2.S vaccine versus placebo. Every receptor here comes from a person aged 18-60 years who received the Ad26.COV2.S COVID-19 vaccine or a placebo.

In this sample, this clone turned up a few times. The chain combines TRBV6-4 with TRBJ1-6; perhaps TRBD1 as D (6 bases). Germline values: CDR1 MRHNA, CDR2 SNTAGT. Trimming took off 6 bases at V and 11 bases at J, with 17 bases between the two ends. The CDR3 sequence is 14 residues long. The CDR3 DNA follows: TGTGCCAGCAGAGCCACAGGGTTGAGCCCACCCCTCCACTTT. Protein sequence: CASRATGLSPPLHF.

The chain carries TRBV2 and TRBJ1-3; D unresolved. Per germline, CDR1 SNHLY and CDR2 FYNNEI. This CDR3 contains 15 residues. Trimming left V 4 bases short and J 0 bases short, with 10 bases between. CDR3: CASSVVSGSGNTIYF. The CDR3 coding sequence is TGTGCCAGCAGTGTAGTGTCCGGCTCTGGAAACACCATATATTTT.

This clone was detected a few times. The chain has TRBV15 and TRBJ1-3, with D maybe TRBD1 (5 bases). Germline assignment: CDR1 LNHNV and CDR2 YYDKDF (reference sequence). V shed 2 bases and J shed 4 bases, with 12 bases lying between them. This CDR3 is built from 15 residues. The CDR3 loop reads CATSRKLGDGNTIYF. The CDR3 DNA is TGTGCCACCAGCAGAAAATTAGGGGACGGAAACACCATATATTTT.

V is TRBV3-1 (or the pseudogene TRBV3-2) and J is TRBJ1-2, with 7 bases aligning to TRBD1. This CDR3 region has 16 residues. Germline V lookup: CDR1 LGHDT, CDR2 YNNKEL (reference sequence). The junction had 5 bases not matched to a gene; V was cut back by 1 base and J by 0 bases. The CDR3 DNA follows: TGTGCCAGCAGCCAAGCTTCCGGGACAGCTAACTATGGCTACACCTTC. It yields the protein CASSQASGTANYGYTF.

This clone was counted only a few times. This sequence joins TRBV29-1 and TRBJ1-1; 7 bases fit TRBD1. This CDR3 region has 14 residues. Trimming removed 6 bases from V and 3 bases from J; junction bases left unmatched: 10. Germline-derived CDR1 and CDR2 are SQVTM and ANQGSEA. The CDR3 reads CSVVQGWGDTEAFF. The DNA for the CDR3 is TGCAGCGTCGTACAGGGGTGGGGGGACACTGAAGCTTTCTTT.

V is TRBV3-1 (or the pseudogene TRBV3-2) and J is TRBJ2-3, with TRBD2 matching 7 bases. V shed 4 bases, J shed 6 bases, and the junction held 10 bases outside the gene matches. Looked up from germline, CDR1 is LGHDT and CDR2 is YNNKEL (reference sequence). The CDR3 is made up of 15 amino acids. The CDR3 sequence: CASSPVRREGDTQYF. The DNA of the CDR3 is TGTGCCAGCAGCCCCGTTAGAAGGGAGGGCGATACGCAGTATTTT.

This clone was found once. The rearrangement links TRBV28 to TRBJ1-2; the match to TRBD1 covers 7 bases. CDR1 and CDR2 (germline): MDHEN, SYDVKM. This CDR3 is built from 12 residues. Trimming at V came to 6 bases and at J to 5 bases, leaving 3 bases not matched to a gene. The CDR3 is CASSRDSYGYTF. The CDR3 bases are TGTGCCAGCAGCCGGGACAGTTATGGCTACACCTTC.

This sequence joins TRBV6-1 and TRBJ1-6; D unclear. Germline CDR1 and CDR2: MNHNS and SASEGT. V was shortened by 0 bases and J by 0 bases, with 9 bases between the two germline ends. CDR3 length: 17 amino acids. CDR3 region: CASSEAVGSSYNSPLHF. For the CDR3, the DNA is TGTGCCAGCAGTGAAGCCGTGGGGAGCTCCTATAATTCACCCCTCCACTTT.